The subject of this entry is one T cell receptor beta chain. Its target is unknown. MiXCR, applied by TCRdb to the 5' RACE reads, yields one record per CDR3 protein. There are roughly 610,000 distinct CDR3 sequences in the sample; 17% occur only once, and about 8.1% lies in the top ten. This CDR3 is built from 14 residues. CDR1 is SGHTA and CDR2 is FQGNSA in the germline V gene. V lost 0 bases to trimming and J lost 8 bases, with 11 bases between them. This entry is derived from a study of T-cell memory formation after mild COVID-19. In the study overall: TCR clusters largely stayed donor specific.

The study's findings and limits: Pre-infection memory already had some responding clones, implying cross-reactive memory joined. CM and EM subsets held most contracting CD4+ clones; EMRA held CD8+ ones. There was no confirmation that second-wave clones peaking on day 37 were SARS-CoV-2 specific.

Sequenced sample: PBMCs or a T cell subset sorted from them (not recorded which). This clonotype was obtained from an adult woman who had mild COVID-19 (a few samples of this study predate the infection). Cell type and time point are not known. The chain carries TRBV7-2 and TRBJ2-1; D not resolved. The CDR3 spells CASSLAERVHEQFF. CDR3 coding DNA: TGTGCCAGCAGCTTAGCGGAAAGAGTCCATGAGCAGTTCTTC.